This TCR beta chain was sequenced during a study of T cells in Graves' hyperthyroidism and ophthalmopathy. General study points: Model output signaled ophthalmopathy a median roughly 6.5 months ahead of onset. Ophthalmopathy and stable hyperthyroidism were told apart by a 13 V-J model.

Amplification of TCR beta CDR3 regions was performed using RNA transcripts as template. RT-PCR in the first round (using the HTBI primer set) targeted the TCR CDR3. MiXCR, applied by TCRdb to the multiplex PCR reads, yields one record per CDR3 protein. The sample contains about 620,000 distinct CDR3 sequences, around 16% of which appear only once. This clonotype was counted only a few times. Its antigen is still unknown. This CDR3 is 15 amino acids long. The V gene's germline CDR1 is MGHRA and CDR2 YSYEKL. The V gene lost 4 bases and the J gene lost 4 bases, with 14 bases spanning the gap. This clonotype was sampled from a woman in her 30s with Graves' hyperthyroidism. The sample taken for sequencing was blood. The chain couples TRBV4-1 to TRBJ2-1; the D is unclear. The CDR3, as DNA: TGCGCCAGCAGCCTCACCTCAGAAGTTTACAATGAGCAGTTCTTC. Encoded protein: CASSLTSEVYNEQFF.